Listed below are T cell receptor beta chains from one sample, sequenced in a study of graft-versus-host responses after intestinal transplantation. The method was immunoSEQ multiplex PCR; TCRdb's version includes in-frame clones alone and lacks a portion of them. The repertoire holds around 120,000 clones, with around 93% as singletons. No antigen has been identified for these receptors. This specimen consisted of unstimulated CD4+ T cells sorted from spleen or lymph node cells, obtained before intestinal transplant. The receptors come from a human donor who received an intestinal transplant. CDR3s include the opening cysteine and the closing phenylalanine or tryptophan. D genes are given only for firm matches. Part of the rows lack a size; the others show once, few, many or a class for expanded clones.

D gene	V gene	J gene	clone size	CDR3 protein
TRBD1	TRBV29-1	TRBJ1-3	.	CSVAPGGTGNTIYF
.	TRBV5-6	TRBJ2-6	.	CASSWGASSGANVLTF
.	TRBV18	TRBJ1-2	.	CASSPTGSKNYGYTF
.	TRBV27	TRBJ2-7	.	CASSDRGEQYF
.	TRBV29-1	TRBJ1-1	.	CSVRGLGTEAFF
.	TRBV6-5	TRBJ1-1	few	CASSYSRRLETEAFF
.	TRBV15	TRBJ1-4	.	CATRGITNEKLFF
.	TRBV28	TRBJ1-1	.	CASKGQGRSAEAFF
.	TRBV7-2	TRBJ1-5	once	CASSFKGGDQPQHF
.	TRBV4-1	TRBJ2-5	.	CASSQDPAGGDQETQYF
.	TRBV19	TRBJ2-7	.	CASSTPAAGMFYEQYF
.	TRBV28	TRBJ2-7	.	CASSPGDYEQYF
.	TRBV2	TRBJ2-3	.	CATRTLSTDTQYF
TRBD1	TRBV11-1	TRBJ1-2	once	CASSLDRGVYGYTF
.	TRBV6-1	TRBJ2-7	.	CASSGGTYEQYF
.	TRBV2	TRBJ2-7	.	CASSAQYEQYF
.	TRBV15	TRBJ2-1	.	CATSRDGDNEQFF
.	TRBV5-1	TRBJ1-1	.	CASSSTPGLAQGAEAFF
.	TRBV25-1	TRBJ2-4	.	CASSELSSSIQYF
.	TRBV7-2	TRBJ2-2	.	CASSLVPLNTGELFF
.	TRBV6-5	TRBJ2-5	.	CASGAQRAKETQYF
.	TRBV18	TRBJ2-2	.	CASSPGQGTGELFF
.	TRBV10-1	TRBJ2-7	.	CASSGGGRSYEQYF
.	TRBV6-5	TRBJ1-1	.	CATRGGPREAFF
.	TRBV5-1	TRBJ2-1	.	CASSLEGKENEQFF
.	TRBV30	TRBJ1-3	once	CAWSGGLGNTIYF
TRBD1	TRBV5-4	TRBJ1-1	.	CASSSGTGLRTEAFF
TRBD1	TRBV30	TRBJ2-3	once	CAWRLGQGATDTQYF
.	TRBV11-2	TRBJ2-2	.	CASSLTGELFF
TRBD1	TRBV5-1	TRBJ2-2	.	CASSYQSGTGVGNTGELFF
.	TRBV2	TRBJ1-5	once	CASNRGPNQPQHF
TRBD2	TRBV7-8	TRBJ2-1	.	CASSLRLAGNEQFF
.	TRBV2	TRBJ2-3	.	CASRSGSTDTQYF
.	TRBV5-4	TRBJ2-5	.	CASSLEPGVIQETQYF
.	TRBV6-5	TRBJ2-3	.	CASRAGWQTDTQYF
.	TRBV6-1	TRBJ2-4	.	CASMYRENIQYF
TRBD2	TRBV11-2	TRBJ2-2	.	CASSSVSGSITGELFF
TRBD2	TRBV30	TRBJ2-1	once	CAWSGASGFYNEQFF
.	TRBV7-8	TRBJ2-7	.	CASSLVKTSYEQYF
.	TRBV9	TRBJ2-1	.	CASSVETRRWYNEQFF
.	TRBV5-4	TRBJ2-1	.	CASSLDRASVNEQFF
TRBD2	TRBV10-1	TRBJ2-7	.	CASTAGGVYNEIFF
TRBD1	TRBV5-1	TRBJ1-1	.	CASSFGQGRVTEAFF
.	TRBV9	TRBJ2-3	.	CASSVGASPRTDTQYF
.	TRBV6-5	TRBJ1-1	.	CASSYSWSTEAFF
.	TRBV27	TRBJ1-2	.	CASSLIGTGESNYGYTF
.	TRBV2	TRBJ2-3	.	CASKLESTDTQYF
.	TRBV7-3	TRBJ2-1	once	CASSPGNEQFF
.	TRBV15	TRBJ1-1	once	CATSRDNRNTEAFF
TRBD2	TRBV28	TRBJ2-7	.	CASGGRDSYEQYF
TRBD1	TRBV7-2	TRBJ1-3	.	CASSFSGQGGGYTIYF
.	TRBV2	TRBJ2-7	.	CASRVTYPNYEQYF
TRBD1	TRBV28	TRBJ2-1	.	CASSLRDRDDNEQFF
TRBD1	TRBV11-2	TRBJ1-1	.	CASSLLGTGTTEAFF
.	TRBV18	TRBJ2-3	.	CASGTSTDTQYF